The clone carrying this T cell receptor (beta chain) was seen at least ten times. As to time point: before trial treatment. Every donor's regimen consisted of nivolumab, ipilimumab, aspirin, low-dose cyclophosphamide and low-dose radiotherapy. These data are taken from a study of low-dose radiotherapy and immunotherapy resistance in tumors. Study summary: Per fraction, Cohort 1 was given 0.5 Gy every 2 weeks, for a total of 6.5 Gy.

The V gene's germline CDR1 is SGHTA and CDR2 FQGTGA. The length of the CDR3 is 13 residues. Unmatched junction bases numbered 8, after V lost 8 bases and J lost 7 bases. First-strand cDNA relied on TRAV- and TRBV-specific primers spanning alpha and beta chains. For amplifying TCRs, the PCR ran for about 22 cycles with Phusion, which was used together with a constant-region primer and the adapter on the V primers. TCRdb itself ran the reads through MiXCR, one entry per CDR3 protein. The sample yields tens of thousands of distinct CDR3 sequences, more than 8.5% seen once. The material was PBMCs, obtained before treatment. This chain joins TRBV7-3 and TRBJ1-1; 9 nucleotides agree with TRBD1. The clonotype comes from a male donor with prostate cancer. The DNA of the CDR3 is TGTGCCAGCGGCACAGGGGGCTTCGGTGAAGCTTTCTTT. This translates into CASGTGGFGEAFF.